This TCR beta chain was identified in a study of cytomegalovirus exposure and HLA in healthy donors. 13 Jbeta primers and 60 Vbeta primers were used for the PCR. Using immunoSEQ multiplex PCR, the repertoire was profiled, and TCRdb retains in-frame clones only, with some absent. Among about 160,000 clones listed, around 80% were seen once. As for the donors, each was a healthy bone marrow donor. Regarding this clone: The antigen is unknown.

The CDR3 runs to 14 residues. Trimming shortened V by 0 bases and J by 0 bases, and 7 bases separated the two germline ends. The germline V gene encodes CDR1 SGDLS and CDR2 YYNGEE. Findings and caveats of the study: Later analysis suggested links between common viral pathogens and several top significant clusters. Overall, around 160 TCR beta chains were annotated as cytomegalovirus-associated. In vitro experiments confirmed that three CMV-associated chains were specific for CMV antigens.

The sequenced material came from PBMCs. J is TRBJ2-7 and V is TRBV9, with D perhaps matching TRBD1 (6 bases). This clonotype was obtained from a human donor in good health. CDR3 loop: CASSVVDSSYEQYF. CDR3 in DNA: TGTGCCAGCAGCGTAGTGGACAGCTCCTACGAGCAGTACTTC.